This T cell receptor beta chain was sequenced in a study of blood T cells in healthy people across ages. Overall study results and limits: A strong correlation was found between TCR beta diversity and the percentage of naive T cells. Donors of long life had a larger count of naive CD4+ cells and greater diversity than aged donors.

For the second PCR, which ran for 7 to 11 cycles, a sample-barcoded 5' primer and a J-beta primer mix were used. TCRdb redid the calling of the 5' RACE reads with MiXCR, one entry per CDR3 protein. The profile shows around 1.7 million distinct CDR3 sequences, 28% of them singletons. For this clonotype: Its antigen is not identified.

Germline V CDR1 and CDR2: ENHRY, SYGVKD. The V gene end was trimmed by 6 bases and the J gene end by 0 bases; junction bases not matched to a gene: 3. This CDR3 is built from 15 residues. The receptor was isolated from a woman aged 25-40 years in good health. Specimen: blood. J is TRBJ2-3 and V is TRBV10-3; TRBD2 agrees at 10 bases. This CDR3 is CAIRGSGGSTDTQYF. DNA of the CDR3: TGTGCCATCAGGGGTAGCGGGGGGAGCACAGATACGCAGTATTTT.